These T cell receptor beta chains were read from a single sample in a study of CD4 and CD8 cells across lung adenocarcinoma regions. One entry per CDR3 protein, called by TCRdb with MiXCR from the PCR reads. This repertoire shows roughly 3,300 distinct CDR3 sequences, roughly 54% found once; its top ten account for 30% to 35%. Specimen: CD4+ T cells from the center of a lung tumor. These receptors were obtained from a female donor with lung adenocarcinoma. The CD4 and CD8 labels of this study may be unreliable. Each CDR3 is given with its conserved first and last residue. D genes are given only for firm matches. The size field is filled for only some rows; it gives once, few, many or a size class.

D gene	V gene	CDR3 length	J gene	clone size	CDR3 protein	CDR3 DNA
TRBD2	TRBV6-5	16	TRBJ2-3	NA	CASSYGGGVVGDTQYF	TGTGCCAGCAGTTACGGTGGGGGGGTCGTCGGGGATACGCAGTATTTT
TRBD2	TRBV6-1	15	TRBJ2-1	NA	CASRPSGGSMGEQFF	TGTGCCAGCAGACCTTCTGGCGGGAGCATGGGTGAGCAGTTCTTC
NA	TRBV6-1	14	TRBJ2-1	NA	CASGPSSNYNEQFF	TGTGCCAGCGGCCCCTCTAGCAACTACAATGAGCAGTTCTTC
TRBD2	TRBV27	15	TRBJ2-5	NA	CASSLNGLAGETQYF	TGTGCCAGCAGTTTGAATGGGCTAGCGGGGGAGACCCAGTACTTC
TRBD1	TRBV10-2	14	TRBJ2-7	few	CASSGKGQGYEQYF	TGCGCCAGCAGTGGTAAGGGACAGGGATACGAGCAGTACTTC
NA	TRBV6-1	10	TRBJ2-3	medium-sized	CASIPHTQYF	TGTGCCAGCATACCTCATACGCAGTATTTT
TRBD1	TRBV30	13	TRBJ1-2	NA	CAWKGQGAGGYTF	TGTGCCTGGAAGGGACAGGGGGCTGGAGGCTACACCTTC
TRBD2	TRBV7-6	14	TRBJ2-3	NA	CASSWTSGSNEQYF	TGTGCCAGCAGCTGGACTAGCGGGAGCAATGAGCAGTACTTT
NA	TRBV6-1	14	TRBJ1-2	NA	CASSELKPNYGYTF	TGTGCCAGCAGTGAATTGAAACCTAACTATGGCTACACCTTC
NA	TRBV6-4	13	TRBJ2-1	NA	CASSDGPNNEQFF	TGTGCCAGCAGTGACGGGCCTAACAATGAGCAGTTCTTC